This T cell receptor (beta chain) came from a study of T cell repertoires in ileal Crohn's disease. Study background: Thiopurines (around 10) or anti-TNF agents (more than 17) were given postoperatively to about half. Whole-study findings and limits: Clonality above 26.8% at surgery always came with endoscopic recurrence. Active smokers at surgery had more clonal expansions than non-smokers.

With respect to this clone: Antigen specificity is unknown.

Produced via immunoSEQ multiplex PCR; TCRdb's table is partial and in-frame only. Of around 15,000 clones listed, more than 55% are singletons. Adults with ileal or ileocolonic Crohn's disease and an indication for resection were eligible. Trimming took off 3 bases at V and 3 bases at J, with 6 bases between the two ends. This CDR3 is built from 13 residues. Germline CDR1 reads LNHDA; CDR2 reads SQIVND (reference sequence). The V gene is TRBV19, the J gene TRBJ1-5; no firm D call. The sequencing sample was made of ileal tissue. The origin of this receptor is an adult with Crohn's disease. The CDR3 loop is CASSIQANQPQHF. The CDR3 bases are TGTGCCAGTAGTATCCAGGCCAATCAGCCCCAGCATTTT.